One and the same sample provided the 22 T cell receptor beta chains below, sequenced in a study of T cells after yellow fever vaccination. TCRdb recomputed calls from the 5' RACE reads with MiXCR, one row per CDR3 protein. The table shows roughly 32,000 distinct CDR3 sequences, with over 9.5% occurring only once. The input for sequencing was PBMCs, either bulk or a sorted T-cell subset (CD4+, CD8+, memory, or dextramer-sorted; not recorded which), taken roughly 14 days after the first yellow fever vaccination. Every receptor here comes from a man aged 18 to 29 who received the YFV17D yellow fever vaccine.

This clonotype was counted ten times or more. This CDR3 reads CASSRQGARETQYF. The CDR3 DNA is TGTGCCAGCAGTAGACAGGGGGCCCGGGAGACCCAGTACTTC. The chain carries TRBV11-2 and TRBJ2-5; 10 bases align to TRBD1. J gave up 5 bases and V 6 bases, and 6 bases lay outside the gene matches. The germline CDR1 and CDR2 sequences are SGHAT and FQNNGV. The CDR3 is 14 residues long.

At least ten counts were recorded for this clonotype. This rearrangement joins TRBV12-3 or TRBV12-4 to TRBJ2-1; D is unresolved. This CDR3 is 12 amino acids long. Trimming took 0 bases from V and 6 from J, leaving 3 bases between them. The CDR3 loop is CASSLAGNEQFF. DNA of the CDR3: TGTGCCAGCAGTTTAGCGGGCAATGAGCAGTTCTTC.

This clonotype was seen repeatedly, ten times or more. This chain joins TRBV29-1 and TRBJ2-7; 7 positions match TRBD1. Germline V CDR1 and CDR2: SQVTM, ANQGSEA. The CDR3 has 13 residues. V was pared by 1 base and J by 3 bases, with 3 bases of the junction left unmatched. CDR3 sequence reads: CSVEGWDSYEQYF. CDR3 in DNA: TGCAGCGTTGAAGGCTGGGACAGCTACGAGCAGTACTTC.

This clonotype was observed many times. The V gene is TRBV7-2, the J gene TRBJ2-1, with D perhaps matching TRBD1 or TRBD2 (6 bases each). The CDR3 totals 12 residues. Germline values: CDR1 SGHTA, CDR2 FQGNSA. Between the trimmed V and J ends, which lost 1 base and 15 bases, there was a span of 13 bases. CDR3 residues: CASSLGGGPLFF. DNA for the CDR3: TGTGCCAGCAGCTTAGGTGGGGGGCCCTTGTTCTTC.

This clonotype has more than one count but fewer than ten. The chain uses TRBV28 and TRBJ2-7; D gene ambiguous. CDR3 size: 13 residues. The V and J ends lost 3 bases and 3 bases respectively, with 9 bases between them. From germline, CDR1 is MDHEN and CDR2 SYDVKM. The CDR3 is CASSFGQDYEQYV. CDR3 DNA sequence: TGTGCCAGCAGTTTCGGCCAGGACTACGAGCAGTACGTC.

This clonotype was observed at least ten times. The chain's CDR3 is CASSPSGGATDTQYF. CDR3 bases: TGTGCCAGCAGCCCTAGCGGGGGGGCCACAGATACGCAGTATTTT. The chain employs TRBV3-1 and TRBJ2-3; TRBD2 aligns across 12 bases. The junction had 1 base not matched to a gene; V was cut back by 4 bases and J by 2 bases. Per germline, CDR1 LGHDT and CDR2 YNNKEL (reference sequence). The CDR3 has 15 amino acids.

This clonotype is termed medium-sized. The junction departs from germline at one end; a sequencing error may be responsible. The chain combines TRBV7-7 with TRBJ2-1, with TRBD2 identical over 8 bases. Germline V gene sequence: CDR1 SSHAT, CDR2 FNYEAQ (reference sequence). The CDR3 totals 14 residues. The CDR3 bases are TGTGCTAGCAGTCGGGGGGGTCAGTTTGATGAGCAGTTCTTC. Its protein is CASSRGGQFDEQFF.

The V call is TRBV5-1, the J call TRBJ2-3; 10 nucleotides match TRBD2. This CDR3 region has 16 residues. Germline V CDR1 and CDR2: SGHRS, YFSETQ. Losses at the gene ends were 0 bases for V and 1 base for J; bases not matched to a gene: 2. CDR3 DNA sequence: TGCGCCAGCAGCTTGGCCCTAGCGGGGGGCACAGATACGCAGTATTTT. Translating it yields CASSLALAGGTDTQYF.

This chain joins TRBV7-2 and TRBJ2-5, with a weak D call TRBD1 (7 bases). Germline CDR1 is SGHTA and CDR2 is FQGNSA. This CDR3 comprises 15 residues. Trimming removed 2 bases from V and 3 bases from J, with 13 bases in between. The CDR3 here is CASSLLGRGEETQYF. CDR3 coding DNA: TGTGCCAGCAGCTTACTTGGCAGGGGGGAAGAGACCCAGTACTTC.

This clonotype has at least ten counts. The V call is TRBV6-5, the J call TRBJ1-1; 9 nucleotides match TRBD1. Germline V gene data show CDR1 as MNHEY and CDR2 as SVGAGI. Trimming took 2 bases from V and 1 from J; bases not matched to a gene: 2. The CDR3 contains 15 residues. The CDR3: CASSYDRGSNTEAFF. Written as DNA, the CDR3 is TGTGCCAGCAGTTACGACAGGGGGTCGAACACTGAAGCTTTCTTT.

This clonotype was counted many times. This CDR3 reads CASSTGPGGEQFF. As DNA, the CDR3 is TGCGCCAGCAGTACCGGGCCAGGGGGTGAGCAGTTCTTC. The chain uses TRBV5-1 and TRBJ2-1; 7 positions agree with TRBD1. J gave up 9 bases and V 5 bases, and 8 bases lay outside the gene matches. CDR3 length: 13 residues. CDR1 SGHRS and CDR2 YFSETQ come from the germline V gene.

This clonotype was seen repeatedly, ten times or more. This chain joins TRBV12-3 or TRBV12-4 and TRBJ2-1, with D uncertain. The V end was cut by 6 bases, the J end by 9 bases, with 18 bases between. The CDR3 spans 14 residues. The CDR3 region is CASSPIPGGVEQFF. CDR3 bases: TGTGCCAGCAGCCCCATCCCGGGTGGGGTTGAGCAGTTCTTC.

This clonotype appeared many times. The V gene is TRBV5-6, the J gene TRBJ1-4; possible D gene TRBD1, 5 bases. From germline, CDR1 is SGHDT and CDR2 YYEEEE. The CDR3 loop spans 14 amino acids. V lost 3 bases, J lost 8 bases, and 14 bases lay in between. This chain's CDR3 is CASSWGTGQEKLFF. CDR3 nucleotide sequence: TGTGCCAGCAGCTGGGGGACCGGTCAGGAAAAACTGTTTTTT.

The table lists this clonotype with many counts. This rearrangement joins TRBV10-3 to TRBJ1-2; no clear D. The CDR3 loop spans 13 amino acids. Trimming pared 4 bases from V and 8 bases from J, leaving 14 bases between. Germline V lookup: CDR1 ENHRY, CDR2 SYGVKD. The CDR3 loop is CAISVEGAGGYTF. For the CDR3, the DNA is TGTGCCATCAGTGTTGAGGGCGCGGGCGGCTACACCTTC.

This clonotype was found many times. This chain uses TRBV18 with TRBJ1-1, with unresolved D. The CDR3 is 14 residues long. Looked up from germline, CDR1 is KGHSH and CDR2 is LQKENI. V lost 4 bases and J lost 1, with 10 bases in between. The CDR3 region has the DNA TGTGCCAGCTCACGGGCACCCCCGAACACTGAAGCTTTCTTT. Translation: CASSRAPPNTEAFF.

Comments on this clonotype: This may come from a read error, since a much larger clone is one base off. The chain uses TRBV7-6 and TRBJ2-1; maybe TRBD2 (6 bases). CDR1 and CDR2 from the germline V gene are SGHVS and FNYEAQ. This CDR3 region has 15 residues. For the CDR3, the DNA is TGTGCCAGCAGCTTAGAAAGAGGAGGGCTTGACCGGCAGTTATTC. Residues: CASSLERGGLDRQLF.

This clonotype was detected many times. The gene calls are TRBV5-1 and TRBJ2-7, with D perhaps matching TRBD1 or TRBD2 (5 bases each). The germline V and J ends were trimmed by 4 bases and 1 base, with 9 bases remaining between them. Germline CDR1 reads SGHRS; CDR2 reads YFSETQ. This CDR3 has 13 amino acids. This CDR3 is CASSRDGSYEQYF. CDR3 bases: TGCGCCAGCAGCCGGGACGGTTCCTACGAGCAGTACTTC.

This clonotype was seen only a few times. CDR3 in amino acids: CASSGQGRRGEQFF. Here the CDR3 DNA reads TGTGCCAGCAGCGGACAGGGGCGACGGGGTGAGCAGTTCTTC. The chain recombines TRBV11-3 with TRBJ2-1; 9 bases map to TRBD1. V shed 5 bases and J 9 bases; nucleotides not matched to a gene: 8. There are 14 residues in the CDR3. In germline, CDR1 is SGHNT, CDR2 YENEEA. The variable domain in full, with the rest retrieved from reference TRBV11-3 and TRBJ2-1, is EAGVVQSPRYKIIEKKQPVAFWCNPISGHNTLYWYLQNLGQGPELLIRYENEEAVDDSQLPKDRFSAERLKGVDSTLKIQPAELGDSAVYLCASSGQGRRGEQFFGPGTRLTVL.

This clonotype was recorded many times. V usage is TRBV5-1 and J usage is TRBJ2-7; no firm D call. Germline V CDR1 and CDR2: SGHRS, YFSETQ. This CDR3 is 11 amino acids long. Trimming shortened V by 4 bases and J by 7 bases, and 9 bases separated the two germline ends. The CDR3 DNA follows: TGCGCCAGCAGCCCCCTCGGAGAGCAGTACTTC. Protein product: CASSPLGEQYF.

This clonotype appeared many times. The J gene is TRBJ2-3, the V gene TRBV20-1; a possible D gene is TRBD1 (5 bases). Trimming removed 6 bases at V and 11 bases at J, with 18 bases between. The germline V gene encodes CDR1 DFQATT and CDR2 SNEGSKA (reference sequence). This CDR3 has 12 amino acids. The CDR3 bases are TGCAGTGCGCCGACGCAGGGATATGGGCAGTATTTT. Its translation: CSAPTQGYGQYF.

Many counts were recorded for this clonotype. CDR3 residues: CASSSRGSRAVSYNEQFF. For the CDR3, the DNA is TGTGCCAGCAGCTCAAGGGGGTCGCGGGCGGTCTCCTACAATGAGCAGTTCTTC. The chain joins TRBV11-2 to TRBJ2-1, with D perhaps TRBD1 (6 bases). V lost 4 bases to trimming and J lost 0 bases, with 19 bases between them. There are 18 residues in the CDR3. The germline CDR1 and CDR2 sequences are SGHAT and FQNNGV.

This clonotype has at least ten counts. CDR3 DNA sequence: TGCAGCGTTAATCTAGCGGGGGGCGCTTATAAGGGGACCCAGTACTTC. Translation: CSVNLAGGAYKGTQYF. The V call is TRBV29-1, the J call TRBJ2-5; 11 positions agree with TRBD2. Germline CDR1 reads SQVTM; CDR2 reads ANQGSEA. V was clipped by 5 bases and J by 7 bases; unmatched bases: 15. The CDR3 covers 16 residues.